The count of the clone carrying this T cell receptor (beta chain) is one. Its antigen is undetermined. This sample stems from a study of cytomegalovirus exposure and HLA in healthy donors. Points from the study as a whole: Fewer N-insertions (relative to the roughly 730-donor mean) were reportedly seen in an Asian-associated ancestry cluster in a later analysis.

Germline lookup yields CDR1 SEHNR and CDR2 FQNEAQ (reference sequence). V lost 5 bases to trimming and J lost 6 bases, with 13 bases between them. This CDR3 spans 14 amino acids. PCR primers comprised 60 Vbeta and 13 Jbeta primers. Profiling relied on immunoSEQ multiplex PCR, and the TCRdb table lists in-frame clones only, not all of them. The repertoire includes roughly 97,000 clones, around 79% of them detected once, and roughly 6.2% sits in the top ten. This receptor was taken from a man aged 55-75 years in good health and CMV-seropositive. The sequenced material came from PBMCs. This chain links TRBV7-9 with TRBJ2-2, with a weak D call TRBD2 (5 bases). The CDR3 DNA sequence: TGTGCCAGCAGCCCCTCGAGCGGCGCCGGGGAGCTGTTTTTT. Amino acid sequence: CASSPSSGAGELFF. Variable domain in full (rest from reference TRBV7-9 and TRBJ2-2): DTGVSQNPRHKITKRGQNVTFRCDPISEHNRLYWYRQTLGQGPEFLTYFQNEAQLEKSRLLSDRFSAERPKGSFSTLEIQRTEQGDSAMYLCASSPSSGAGELFFGEGSRLTVL.